The clone carrying this TCR beta chain was found many times. Its antigen remains unidentified. After template switching added a universal primer site, the resulting cDNA carried unique molecular identifiers. TCRdb recomputed calls from the 5' RACE reads with MiXCR, one row per CDR3 protein. Altogether roughly 570,000 distinct CDR3 sequences are present, approximately 10% being singletons, with the ten largest covering roughly 3%. The data were taken from a study of identical twins. Study-wide points: Monozygotic twin pairs showed more out-of-frame TCR alpha sharing than models estimated. Insertion counts were lower in abundant cord blood beta clonotypes, a trend that memory repertoires did not show.

The CDR3 is 15 residues long. J was trimmed by 3 bases and V by 7 bases; bases with no gene match: 6. The germline CDR1 and CDR2 sequences are SGHTA and FQGNSA. The same data also contributed to another study, on yellow fever vaccine responses in identical twins.

The sequencing sample was made of PBMCs. This TCR derives from a woman under 30 in good health. This chain connects TRBV7-2 to TRBJ2-1; 10 nucleotides align to TRBD2. The CDR3 DNA is TGTGCCAGCAACGTGCAGCGGGGGGGCTACAATGAGCAGTTCTTC. This encodes CASNVQRGGYNEQFF.